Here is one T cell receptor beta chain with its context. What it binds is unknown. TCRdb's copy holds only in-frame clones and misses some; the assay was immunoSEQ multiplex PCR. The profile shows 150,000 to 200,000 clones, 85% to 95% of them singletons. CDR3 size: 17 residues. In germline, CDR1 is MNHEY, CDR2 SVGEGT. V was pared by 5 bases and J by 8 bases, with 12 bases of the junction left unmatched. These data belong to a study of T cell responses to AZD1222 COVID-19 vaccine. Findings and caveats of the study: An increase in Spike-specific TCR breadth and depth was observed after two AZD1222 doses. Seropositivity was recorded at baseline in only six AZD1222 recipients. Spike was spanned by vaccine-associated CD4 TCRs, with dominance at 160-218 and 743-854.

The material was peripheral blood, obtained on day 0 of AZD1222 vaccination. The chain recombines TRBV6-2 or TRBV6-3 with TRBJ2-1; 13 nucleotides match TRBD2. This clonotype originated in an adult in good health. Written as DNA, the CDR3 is TGTGCCAGCAGTGCCTTCCTACTAGCGGGGGGGCCGGATGAGCAGTTCTTC. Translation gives CASSAFLLAGGPDEQFF.